The T cell receptor beta chain under discussion was sequenced for a study of blood T cell repertoires in COVID-19. Whole-study context: PBMCs, B-cell-depleted T cells, or T cells provided the cDNA or gDNA that made up the material.

Sequenced by immunoSEQ multiplex PCR; TCRdb stores in-frame clones only, minus some. Among 35,000 to 40,000 clones listed, nearly 90% were seen once. Germline V lookup: CDR1 KGHSH, CDR2 LQKENI. This CDR3 is 14 amino acids long. V lost 3 bases and J 9 bases, leaving 15 bases between the germline ends. While infection was still active, Seattle patients were enrolled and then followed longitudinally. Sequenced material: peripheral blood. This sequence was found in a man aged 55 to 70 with COVID-19, enrolled during active disease. This chain joins TRBV18 and TRBJ1-3; the D is unclear. CDR3 sequence (DNA): TGTGCCAGCTCACCCCCCCCCGGCGGGAGCACCATATATTTT. It translates to CASSPPPGGSTIYF.